The source of this TCR beta chain is a study of cytomegalovirus exposure and HLA in healthy donors. The CDR3 is 14 amino acids. Trimming pared 2 bases from V and 5 bases from J, leaving 9 bases between. The germline gives CDR1 KGHSH, CDR2 LQKENI. Primers: 60 Vbeta forward and 13 Jbeta reverse. Profiled with immunoSEQ multiplex PCR; TCRdb holds only in-frame clones, not every one. In total, the table holds 63,000 or so clones. The sample comprised PBMCs. The TCR originated in a boy aged 5-17 years in good health and CMV-seronegative. The gene calls are TRBV18 and TRBJ2-2, with D tentatively TRBD1 (6 bases). The CDR3 spells CASSPLQGTGELFF. The CDR3 DNA reads as TGTGCCAGCTCACCATTGCAGGGGACCGGGGAGCTGTTTTTT. The complete variable domain, with remaining parts taken from reference TRBV18 and TRBJ2-2, reads NAGVMQNPRHLVRRRGQEARLRCSPMKGHSHVYWYRQLPEEGLKFMVYLQKENIIDESGMPKERFSAEFPKEGPSILRIQQVVRGDSAAYFCASSPLQGTGELFFGEGSRLTVL.